The present entry profiles one T cell receptor beta chain with its context. Profiled with immunoSEQ multiplex PCR; TCRdb holds only in-frame clones, not every one. This sample has over 8,500 clones, with more than 25% found just once. The entry originates in a study of graft-versus-host responses after intestinal transplantation. This CDR3 region has 14 residues. Germline loops: CDR1 SGHDT, CDR2 YYEEEE. J lost 8 bases, V lost 4 bases, and 8 bases had no gene match. Plating combined some 200,000 CFSE-labeled responder cells with some 200,000 irradiated, violet-dye-labeled stimulator cells. Cell sorting after the reaction yielded proliferating CFSE-low CD3+CD4+ and CD3+CD8+ responders.

This receptor was taken from a human patient who received an intestinal transplant. Specimen: alloreactive CD8+ T cells from a mixed lymphocyte reaction culture, collected before intestinal transplant. Subset given: CFSE-low proliferating T cells sorted from approximately six-day pre-transplant mixed lymphocyte reaction (GvH or HvG direction). The rearrangement links TRBV5-6 to TRBJ1-2, with TRBD1 identical over 10 bases. The CDR3 DNA reads TGTGCCAGCAGCCCGGGACAGGGGTTACTCGGCTACACCTTC. It is translated as CASSPGQGLLGYTF. The full variable domain, rest sourced from reference TRBV5-6 and TRBJ1-2, is DAGVTQSPTHLIKTRGQQVTLRCSPKSGHDTVSWYQQALGQGPQFIFQYYEEEERQRGNFPDRFSGHQFPNYSSELNVNALLLGDSALYLCASSPGQGLLGYTFGSGTRLTVV.